This is a list of T cell receptor beta chains from one sample in a study of shared T cell receptors in the human thymus. Profiling relied on immunoSEQ multiplex PCR, and the TCRdb table lists in-frame clones only, not all of them. The repertoire holds some 700,000 clones, with 70% to 90% as singletons. The sample was also reused in another study, on human thymus T cells.

Sequenced material: thymocytes. All receptors come from a girl in the first two years of life with a congenital heart defect. Each CDR3 is given with its conserved first and last residue.

CDR3 protein: CASSESIRGLYGYTF
V gene: TRBV6-1
J gene: TRBJ1-2

CDR3 protein: CASSWGYRDGARSISSYEQYF
V gene: TRBV5-1
J gene: TRBJ2-7

CDR3 protein: CASSLFGGRRNTEAFF
V gene: TRBV7-2
J gene: TRBJ1-1

CDR3 protein: CASLQAGFHNEQFF
V gene: TRBV5-6
J gene: TRBJ2-1

CDR3 protein: CSVGWPKETQYF
V gene: TRBV29-1
J gene: TRBJ2-5

CDR3 protein: CASSGDSRSGNYGYTF
V gene: TRBV2
J gene: TRBJ1-2

CDR3 protein: CASSIRLAGGPGQETQYF
V gene: TRBV27
J gene: TRBJ2-5

CDR3 protein: CASSLTSTSGGHPNQPQHF
V gene: TRBV27
J gene: TRBJ1-5

CDR3 protein: CASRSTGEYEQYF
V gene: TRBV28
J gene: TRBJ2-7

CDR3 protein: CASSQGAPGKDTEAFF
V gene: TRBV14
J gene: TRBJ1-1

CDR3 protein: CASRWGQGRTGELFF
V gene: TRBV6-5
J gene: TRBJ2-2

CDR3 protein: CASSRTSGGPRLDEQYF
V gene: TRBV7-9
J gene: TRBJ2-7

CDR3 protein: CASRKTGGLNTEAFF
V gene: TRBV11-1
J gene: TRBJ1-1

CDR3 protein: CASSPQKNTGELFF
V gene: TRBV14
J gene: TRBJ2-2

CDR3 protein: CASSKRGTSGTRRELFF
V gene: TRBV5-4
J gene: TRBJ2-2

CDR3 protein: CASSPQGANTEAFF
V gene: TRBV27
J gene: TRBJ1-1

CDR3 protein: CASSPPRGQGDEQYF
V gene: TRBV18
J gene: TRBJ2-7

CDR3 protein: CASSLVQKNTEAFF
V gene: TRBV5-1
J gene: TRBJ1-1

CDR3 protein: CATSREPGQGADEQFF
V gene: TRBV15
J gene: TRBJ2-1

CDR3 protein: CASRGQTDKNTEAFF
V gene: TRBV27
J gene: TRBJ1-1

CDR3 protein: CASKDRADEAFF
V gene: TRBV6-1
J gene: TRBJ1-1